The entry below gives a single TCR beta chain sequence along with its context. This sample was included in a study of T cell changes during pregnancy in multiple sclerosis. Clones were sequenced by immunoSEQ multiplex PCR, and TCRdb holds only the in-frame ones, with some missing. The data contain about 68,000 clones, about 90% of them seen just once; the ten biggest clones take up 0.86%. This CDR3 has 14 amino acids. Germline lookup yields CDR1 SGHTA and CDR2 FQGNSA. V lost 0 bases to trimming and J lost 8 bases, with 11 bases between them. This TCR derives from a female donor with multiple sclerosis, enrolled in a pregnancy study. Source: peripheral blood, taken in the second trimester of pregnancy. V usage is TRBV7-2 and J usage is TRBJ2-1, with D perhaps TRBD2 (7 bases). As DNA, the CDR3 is TGTGCCAGCAGCTTAGCGGGGGGGCTGGATGAGCAGTTCTTC. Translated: CASSLAGGLDEQFF.